The 19 T cell receptor beta chains in this list originate from one sample, sequenced in a study of T cell responses to AZD1222 COVID-19 vaccine. Assay used: immunoSEQ multiplex PCR; TCRdb lists only in-frame clones, some missing. Seen here are under 150,000 clones, more than 85% observed once, and the top ten hold around 3.2%. The sample was peripheral blood, taken on day 0 of AZD1222 vaccination. These receptors all stem from an adult in good health.

The chain couples TRBV5-4 to TRBJ2-1, with no clear D. The CDR3 is made up of 15 amino acids. The germline V gene encodes CDR1 SGHNT and CDR2 YYREEE (reference sequence). V was pared by 0 bases and J by 12 bases, with 19 bases between. The CDR3 nucleotides are TGTGCCAGCAGCTTGGGACGTCAACTGGCCACGGGGCAGTTCTTC. Protein: CASSLGRQLATGQFF.

The chain uses TRBV7-2 and TRBJ1-1; D is uncertain. The CDR3 totals 15 residues. The germline V gene has CDR1 SGHTA and CDR2 FQGNSA. The V end was cut by 4 bases, the J end by 5 bases, with 17 bases between. Written as DNA, the CDR3 is TGTGCCAGCAGCTCCCCTGGGATCCGGGGAACTGAAGCTTTCTTT. Translating gives CASSSPGIRGTEAFF.

The chain is built from TRBV2 and TRBJ1-4; D possibly corresponds to TRBD1 (6 bases). The CDR3 runs 13 residues. The ends were cut back, 8 bases at V and 4 bases at J, with 11 bases in the middle. Germline V CDR1 and CDR2: SNHLY, FYNNEI. The CDR3 sequence: CASSGVRNEKLFF. CDR3 nucleotides: TGTGCCAGCTCAGGGGTCCGTAATGAAAAACTGTTTTTT.

This sequence joins TRBV6-5 and TRBJ1-1; TRBD1 matches at 7 bases. CDR1 and CDR2 from the germline V gene are MNHEY and SVGAGI. The CDR3 contains 15 residues. V was clipped by 5 bases and J by 3 bases; unmatched bases: 9. This chain's CDR3 is CASSTPGGRDTEAFF. CDR3 bases: TGTGCCAGCAGTACTCCAGGGGGACGGGACACTGAAGCTTTCTTT.

The CDR3 spells CSVVESYNEQFF. CDR3 nucleotides: TGCAGCGTTGTTGAGTCCTACAATGAGCAGTTCTTC. The chain is built from TRBV29-1 and TRBJ2-1; D unclear. Germline CDR1 SQVTM, CDR2 ANQGSEA. This CDR3 has 12 residues. The germline V and J ends were trimmed by 4 bases and 1 base, with 5 bases remaining between them.

The rearrangement joins TRBV19 to TRBJ2-6; 11 bases match TRBD2. The J segment lost 0 bases and the V segment lost 4 bases, leaving 2 bases of the junction unmatched. CDR3 length: 17 amino acids. Germline-derived CDR1 and CDR2 are LNHDA and SQIVND (reference sequence). The CDR3 DNA is TGTGCCAGTAGTAAACTAGCGGGGGACTCTGGGGCCAACGTCCTGACTTTC. Protein: CASSKLAGDSGANVLTF.

This chain uses TRBV5-1 with TRBJ2-7, with D uncertain. The CDR3 totals 14 residues. V was cut by 0 bases and J by 2 bases, with 9 bases left in between. Germline CDR1 reads SGHRS; CDR2 reads YFSETQ. This chain's CDR3 is CASSLETLTYEQYF. The CDR3 DNA sequence: TGCGCCAGCAGCTTGGAGACGTTAACCTACGAGCAGTACTTC.

CDR3 protein: CASSLADIQETQYF. The CDR3 coding sequence is TGTGCCAGCAGTTTGGCGGACATCCAAGAGACCCAGTACTTC. J is TRBJ2-5 and V is TRBV28, with D tentatively TRBD1 (5 bases). Trimming pared 3 bases from V and 1 base from J, leaving 9 bases between. This CDR3 contains 14 residues. In germline, CDR1 is MDHEN, CDR2 SYDVKM.

In this sample, this clone turned up once. The chain is built from TRBV19 and TRBJ2-3; TRBD2 agrees at 15 bases. V lost 8 bases and J lost 3; bases outside the gene matches: 12. Germline-derived CDR1 and CDR2 are LNHDA and SQIVND (reference sequence). The length of the CDR3 is 18 residues. The CDR3 is CASVSGTSGRMYTDTQYF. CDR3 DNA: TGTGCCAGTGTATCCGGGACTAGCGGGAGGATGTATACAGATACGCAGTATTTT.

The gene calls are TRBV5-6 and TRBJ1-4; D may be TRBD1 (6 bases). The V gene lost 4 bases and the J gene lost 9 bases, with 13 bases spanning the gap. This CDR3 contains 13 residues. Germline V gene sequence: CDR1 SGHDT, CDR2 YYEEEE. This CDR3 is CASSPTDRKKLFF. Written as DNA, the CDR3 is TGTGCCAGCAGCCCTACCGACAGGAAAAAACTGTTTTTT.

This chain connects TRBV30 to TRBJ2-5, with 7 nucleotides matching TRBD1. CDR3 length: 11 amino acids. The germline V gene encodes CDR1 GTSNPN and CDR2 SVGIG (reference sequence). J was trimmed by 5 bases and V by 5 bases; bases with no gene match: 2. The CDR3 nucleotides are TGTGCCTGGGAACAGGGGGAGACCCAGTACTTC. Amino acid sequence: CAWEQGETQYF. Using reference TRBV30 and TRBJ2-5 for the parts outside the CDR3, the full variable domain is SQTIHQWPATLVQPVGSPLSLECTVEGTSNPNLYWYRQAAGRGLQLLFYSVGIGQISSEVPQNLSASRPQDRQFILSSKKLLLSDSGFYLCAWEQGETQYFGPGTRLLVL.

The rearrangement links TRBV6-6 to TRBJ1-3; D is possibly TRBD1 (6 bases). V was trimmed by 6 bases and J by 0 bases, leaving 15 bases between them. CDR3 length equals 16 residues. CDR1 and CDR2 from the germline V gene are MNHNY and SVGAGI (reference sequence). The CDR3 region is CASSARGPNSGNTIYF. The CDR3 nucleotides are TGTGCCAGCAGCGCTCGGGGGCCGAACTCTGGAAACACCATATATTTT.

J is TRBJ2-1 and V is TRBV3-1 (or the pseudogene TRBV3-2); D is undetermined. The CDR3 extends over 14 amino acids. V was clipped by 0 bases and J by 9 bases, with 12 bases between them. The germline gives CDR1 LGHDT, CDR2 YNNKEL (reference sequence). CDR3 bases: TGTGCCAGCAGCCAAGATCAACCATTCGGTGAGCAGTTCTTC. It is translated as CASSQDQPFGEQFF.

A single count supports this clone. The gene calls are TRBV18 and TRBJ1-3, with 7 bases matching TRBD1. CDR3 size: 16 residues. V lost 6 bases to trimming and J lost 0 bases; unmatched junction nucleotides: 8. CDR1 and CDR2 from the germline V gene are KGHSH and LQKENI. The CDR3 reads CASSGRGQRSGNTIYF. CDR3 DNA sequence: TGTGCCAGCTCCGGGCGGGGACAGCGCTCTGGAAACACCATATATTTT.

This chain links TRBV24-1 with TRBJ1-5, with no clear D. V shed 0 bases and J shed 5 bases, with 4 bases lying between them. This CDR3 has 13 amino acids. Germline V gives CDR1 KGHDR, CDR2 SFDVKD. CDR3: CATSDLAHQPQHF. The CDR3 nucleotides read TGTGCCACCAGTGATTTGGCACATCAGCCCCAGCATTTT.

The chain couples TRBV3-1 (or the pseudogene TRBV3-2) to TRBJ2-7; unclear D gene. Germline loops: CDR1 LGHDT, CDR2 YNNKEL (reference sequence). CDR3 size: 14 residues. V was shortened by 3 bases and J by 1 base, with 10 bases between the two germline ends. The CDR3 DNA reads as TGTGCCAGCAGCCATTTACGGAGATCCTACGAGCAGTACTTC. Translated: CASSHLRRSYEQYF.

The chain links TRBV6-5 to TRBJ1-1; possible D gene TRBD1, 6 bases. This CDR3 region has 13 residues. V shed 6 bases and J shed 4 bases, with 12 bases lying between them. Germline CDR1 reads MNHEY; CDR2 reads SVGAGI. Here the CDR3 reads CASRRTGTTEAFF. CDR3 coding DNA: TGTGCCAGCAGACGAACAGGGACCACTGAAGCTTTCTTT.

The chain carries TRBV2 and TRBJ2-1; 13 bases are shared with TRBD2. Germline V gene lookup returns CDR1 SNHLY and CDR2 FYNNEI. This CDR3 spans 20 amino acids. V shed 6 bases, J shed 2 bases, and the junction held 16 bases outside the gene matches. This CDR3 is CASRHRPGLAGQSAYNEQFF. CDR3 coding DNA: TGTGCCAGCAGACACCGACCGGGACTAGCGGGACAAAGCGCCTACAATGAGCAGTTCTTC.

The J gene is TRBJ2-5, the V gene TRBV6-2 or TRBV6-3; 13 nucleotides align to TRBD2. After removal of 5 bases from V and 5 bases from J, the junction contained 8 bases not matched to a gene. The CDR3 is 16 amino acids. CDR1 is MNHEY and CDR2 is SVGEGT in the germline V gene. The CDR3 here is CASSPQGLAGTETQYF. DNA for the CDR3: TGTGCCAGCAGTCCCCAGGGACTAGCGGGAACGGAGACCCAGTACTTC.